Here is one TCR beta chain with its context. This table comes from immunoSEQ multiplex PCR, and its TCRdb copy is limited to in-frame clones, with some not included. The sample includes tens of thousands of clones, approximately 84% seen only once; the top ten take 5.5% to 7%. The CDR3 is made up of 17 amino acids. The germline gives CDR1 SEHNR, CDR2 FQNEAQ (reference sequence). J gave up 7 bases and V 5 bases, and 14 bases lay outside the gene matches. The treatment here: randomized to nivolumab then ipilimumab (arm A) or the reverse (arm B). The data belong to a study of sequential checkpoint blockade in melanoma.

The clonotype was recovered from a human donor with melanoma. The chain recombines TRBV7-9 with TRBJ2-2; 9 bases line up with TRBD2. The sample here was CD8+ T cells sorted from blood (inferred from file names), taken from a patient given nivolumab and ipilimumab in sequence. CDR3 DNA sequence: TGTGCCAGCAGCCATAACGCGGGGGGGGCATCGAACGGGGAGCTGTTTTTT. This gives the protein CASSHNAGGASNGELFF.